This note documents a single T cell receptor (beta chain) sequence. Its specificity is unknown. V was clipped by 4 bases and J by 7 bases; unmatched bases: 10. CDR1 SGHVS and CDR2 FQNEAQ come from the germline V gene. The CDR3 loop spans 16 amino acids. Produced via immunoSEQ multiplex PCR; TCRdb's table is partial and in-frame only. The table lists a few million clones, over 85% of them singletons. The sample belongs to a study of shared clonotypes between healthy human individuals. Looking at the study overall: Aged between 18 and 49, the donors were a couple of women and three men. Findings and limits, study-wide: Estimated clonotype richness was generally higher in naive than memory subsets.

Naive-designated CD8 cells lacked CD45RO, were positively enriched for CCR7, and omitted terminally differentiated effector memory CD45RA+ cells. The origin of this receptor is a man aged 18 to 29 in good health. Some clones in this sample may be carry-over from other donors' samples. This rearrangement joins TRBV7-8 to TRBJ2-1; 10 bases line up with TRBD2. The sample taken for sequencing was naive CD8+ T cells from PBMCs. CDR3 loop: CASSSTAGGPSNEQFF. The DNA of the CDR3 is TGTGCCAGCAGCTCGACAGCGGGAGGGCCCTCAAATGAGCAGTTCTTC.